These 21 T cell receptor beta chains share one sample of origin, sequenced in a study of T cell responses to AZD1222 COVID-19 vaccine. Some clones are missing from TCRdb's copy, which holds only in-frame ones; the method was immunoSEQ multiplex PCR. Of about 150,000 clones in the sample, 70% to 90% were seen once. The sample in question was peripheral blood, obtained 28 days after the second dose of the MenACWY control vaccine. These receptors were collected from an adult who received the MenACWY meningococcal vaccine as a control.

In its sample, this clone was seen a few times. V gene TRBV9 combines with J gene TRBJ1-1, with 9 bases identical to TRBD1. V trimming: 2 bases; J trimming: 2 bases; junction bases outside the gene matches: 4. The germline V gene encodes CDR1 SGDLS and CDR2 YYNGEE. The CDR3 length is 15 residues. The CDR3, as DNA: TGTGCCAGCAGCGTGAGGACAGGGGATAACACTGAAGCTTTCTTT. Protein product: CASSVRTGDNTEAFF.

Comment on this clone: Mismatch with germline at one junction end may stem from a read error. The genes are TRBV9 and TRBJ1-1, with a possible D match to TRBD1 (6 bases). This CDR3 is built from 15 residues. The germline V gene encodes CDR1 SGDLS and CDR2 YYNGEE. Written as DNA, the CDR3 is TGTGCCAGCAACGTACAGGGTAATTTGGACACTGAAGCTTTCTTT. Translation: CASNVQGNLDTEAFF.

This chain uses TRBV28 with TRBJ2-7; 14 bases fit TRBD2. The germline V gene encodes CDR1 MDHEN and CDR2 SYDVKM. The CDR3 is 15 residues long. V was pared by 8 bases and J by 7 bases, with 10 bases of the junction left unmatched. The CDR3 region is CASGTSGRSLREQYF. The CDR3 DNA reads TGTGCCAGCGGGACTAGCGGGAGAAGTCTTCGAGAGCAGTACTTC.

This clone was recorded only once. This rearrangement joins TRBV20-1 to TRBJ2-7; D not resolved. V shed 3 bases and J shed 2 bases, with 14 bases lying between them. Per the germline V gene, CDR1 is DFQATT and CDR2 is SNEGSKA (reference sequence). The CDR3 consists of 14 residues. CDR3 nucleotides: TGCAGTGCTAGTAGTAGTATCCTGCCCTACGAGCAGTACTTC. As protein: CSASSSILPYEQYF.

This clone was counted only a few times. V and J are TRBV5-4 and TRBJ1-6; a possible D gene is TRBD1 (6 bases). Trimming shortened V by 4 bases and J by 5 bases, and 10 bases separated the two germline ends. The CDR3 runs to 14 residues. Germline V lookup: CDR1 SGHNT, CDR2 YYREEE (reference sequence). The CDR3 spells CASSRDIDNSPLHF. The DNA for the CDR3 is TGTGCCAGCAGCCGGGACATTGATAATTCACCCCTCCACTTT.

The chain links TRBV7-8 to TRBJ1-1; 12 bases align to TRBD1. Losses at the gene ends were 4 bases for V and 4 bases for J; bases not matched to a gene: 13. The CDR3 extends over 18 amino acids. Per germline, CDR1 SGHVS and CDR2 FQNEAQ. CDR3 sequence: CASSSRGQGASLSTEAFF. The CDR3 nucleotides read TGTGCCAGCAGCTCCCGGGGACAGGGGGCTTCCTTGAGCACTGAAGCTTTCTTT.

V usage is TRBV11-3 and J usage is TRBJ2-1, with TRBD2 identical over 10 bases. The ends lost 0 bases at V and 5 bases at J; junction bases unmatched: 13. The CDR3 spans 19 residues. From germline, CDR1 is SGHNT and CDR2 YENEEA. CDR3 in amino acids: CASSLEGWASGSRDNEQFF. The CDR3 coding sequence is TGTGCCAGCAGCTTAGAAGGTTGGGCTAGCGGGAGTCGGGACAATGAGCAGTTCTTC.

CDR3 in amino acids: CASSLGPRNTEAFF. For the CDR3, the DNA is TGCGCCAGCAGCTTGGGGCCGAGGAACACTGAAGCTTTCTTT. The chain uses TRBV5-1 and TRBJ1-1, with D uncertain. V was shortened by 0 bases and J by 1 base, with 7 bases between the two germline ends. Germline V gene data show CDR1 as SGHRS and CDR2 as YFSETQ. This CDR3 region has 14 residues.

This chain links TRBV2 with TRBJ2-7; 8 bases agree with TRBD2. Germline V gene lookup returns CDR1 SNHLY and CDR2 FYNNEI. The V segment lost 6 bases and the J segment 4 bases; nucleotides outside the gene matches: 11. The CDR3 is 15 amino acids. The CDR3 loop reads CASRPTGRGSYEQYV. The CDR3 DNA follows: TGTGCCAGCAGACCCACCGGGAGGGGATCGTACGAGCAGTACGTC.

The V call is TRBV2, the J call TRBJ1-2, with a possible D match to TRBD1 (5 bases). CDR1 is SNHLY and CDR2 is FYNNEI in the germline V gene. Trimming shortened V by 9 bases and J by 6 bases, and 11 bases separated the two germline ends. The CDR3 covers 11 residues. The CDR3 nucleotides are TGTGCCAGTAATCAGGGAGATGGCTACACCTTC. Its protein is CASNQGDGYTF.

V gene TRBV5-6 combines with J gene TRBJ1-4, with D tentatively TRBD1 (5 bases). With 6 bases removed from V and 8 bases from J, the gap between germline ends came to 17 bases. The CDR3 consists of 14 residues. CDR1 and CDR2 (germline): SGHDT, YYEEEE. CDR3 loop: CASMLWQGNEKLFF. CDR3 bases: TGTGCCAGCATGCTGTGGCAGGGAAACGAAAAACTGTTTTTT. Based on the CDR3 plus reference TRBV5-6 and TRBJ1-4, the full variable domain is DAGVTQSPTHLIKTRGQQVTLRCSPKSGHDTVSWYQQALGQGPQFIFQYYEEEERQRGNFPDRFSGHQFPNYSSELNVNALLLGDSALYLCASMLWQGNEKLFFGSGTQLSVL.

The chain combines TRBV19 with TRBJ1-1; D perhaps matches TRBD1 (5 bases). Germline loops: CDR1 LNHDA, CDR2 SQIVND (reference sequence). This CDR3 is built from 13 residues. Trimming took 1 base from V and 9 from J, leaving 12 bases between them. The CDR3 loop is CASSIVQAGQAFF. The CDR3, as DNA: TGTGCCAGTAGTATAGTACAGGCTGGACAAGCTTTCTTT.

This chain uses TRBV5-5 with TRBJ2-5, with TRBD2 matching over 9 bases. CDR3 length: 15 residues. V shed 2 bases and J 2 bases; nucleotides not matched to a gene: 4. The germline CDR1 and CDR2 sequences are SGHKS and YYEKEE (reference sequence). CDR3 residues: CASSLAGGLQETQYF. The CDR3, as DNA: TGTGCCAGCAGCTTAGCGGGGGGCCTACAAGAGACCCAGTACTTC.

CDR3 DNA sequence: TGTGCCAGCAGCTTGACGGGTACCTCCTACAATGAGCAGTTCTTC. It codes for CASSLTGTSYNEQFF. The chain carries TRBV7-9 and TRBJ2-1, with D unresolved. The CDR3 sequence is 15 residues long. Per the germline V gene, CDR1 is SEHNR and CDR2 is FQNEAQ (reference sequence). Trimming pared 3 bases from V and 0 bases from J, leaving 9 bases between.

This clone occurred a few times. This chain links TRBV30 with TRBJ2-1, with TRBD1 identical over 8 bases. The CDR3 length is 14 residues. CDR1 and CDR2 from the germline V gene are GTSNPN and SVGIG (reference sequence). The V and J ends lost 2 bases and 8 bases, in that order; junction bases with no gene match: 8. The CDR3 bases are TGTGCCTGGAGTTTTCAGGGGGCGGGCGATGAGCAGTTCTTC. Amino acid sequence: CAWSFQGAGDEQFF. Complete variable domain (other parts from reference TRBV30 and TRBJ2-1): SQTIHQWPATLVQPVGSPLSLECTVEGTSNPNLYWYRQAAGRGLQLLFYSVGIGQISSEVPQNLSASRPQDRQFILSSKKLLLSDSGFYLCAWSFQGAGDEQFFGPGTRLTVL.

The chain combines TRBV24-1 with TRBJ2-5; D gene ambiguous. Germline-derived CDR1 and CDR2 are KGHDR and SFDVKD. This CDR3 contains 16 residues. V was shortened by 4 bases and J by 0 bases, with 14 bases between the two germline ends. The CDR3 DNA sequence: TGTGCCACCAGTGAGCCGAACCCAGGAGACCAAGAGACCCAGTACTTC. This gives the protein CATSEPNPGDQETQYF.

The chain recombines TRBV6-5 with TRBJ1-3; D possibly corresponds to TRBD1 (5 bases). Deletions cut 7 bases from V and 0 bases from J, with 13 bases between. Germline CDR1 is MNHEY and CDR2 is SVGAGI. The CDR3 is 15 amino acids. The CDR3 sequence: CASTPGAFSGNTIYF. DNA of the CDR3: TGTGCCAGCACCCCCGGGGCTTTCTCTGGAAACACCATATATTTT.

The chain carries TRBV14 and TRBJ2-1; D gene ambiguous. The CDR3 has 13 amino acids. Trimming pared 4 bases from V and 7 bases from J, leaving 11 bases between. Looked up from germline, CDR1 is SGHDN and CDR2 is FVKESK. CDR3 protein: CASSLGPPNEQFF. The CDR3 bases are TGTGCCAGCAGCCTCGGCCCGCCGAATGAGCAGTTCTTC.

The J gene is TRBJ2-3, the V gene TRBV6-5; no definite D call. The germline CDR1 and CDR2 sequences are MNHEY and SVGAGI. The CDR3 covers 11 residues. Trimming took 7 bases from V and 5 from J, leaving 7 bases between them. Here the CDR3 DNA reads TGTGCCAGCACGTTCAAAGATACGCAGTATTTT. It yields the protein CASTFKDTQYF.

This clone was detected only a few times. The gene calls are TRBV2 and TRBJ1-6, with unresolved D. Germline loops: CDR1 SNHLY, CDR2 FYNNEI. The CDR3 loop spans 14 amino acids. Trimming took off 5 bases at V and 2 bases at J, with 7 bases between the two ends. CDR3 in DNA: TGTGCCAGCAGTTATACCGCCTATAATTCACCCCTCCACTTT. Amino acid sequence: CASSYTAYNSPLHF.

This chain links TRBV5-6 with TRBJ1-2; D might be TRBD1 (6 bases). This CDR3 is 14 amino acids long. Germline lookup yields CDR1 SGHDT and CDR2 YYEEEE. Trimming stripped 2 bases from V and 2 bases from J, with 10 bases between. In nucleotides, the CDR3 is TGTGCCAGCAGCTTTGGACAGAACAACTATGGCTACACCTTC. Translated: CASSFGQNNYGYTF.